This TCR beta chain emerged from a study of blood T cell repertoires in COVID-19. All recovered Cohort 3 donors got two negative PCRs, got clearance, or saw symptom resolution. TCRdb's table, derived via immunoSEQ multiplex PCR, lists solely in-frame clones and lacks some. This sample has over 200,000 clones; less than 85% occur once, and the top ten carry 1.8%. The CDR3 runs 17 residues. The V gene is TRBV7-5, the J gene TRBJ2-2; the table's D gene call, TRBD2, was not cross checked with the DNA. TRBV7-5 is noted as a pseudogene. The sample was PBMCs or T cells enriched from blood (not recorded which). This receptor was obtained from a man in his 60s who had recovered from COVID-19. The DNA of the CDR3 is TGTGCCAGAAGCCGCCCCCCGGGCGGGGGGAACACCGGGGAGCTGTTTTTT. This sequence encodes CARSRPPGGGNTGELFF.